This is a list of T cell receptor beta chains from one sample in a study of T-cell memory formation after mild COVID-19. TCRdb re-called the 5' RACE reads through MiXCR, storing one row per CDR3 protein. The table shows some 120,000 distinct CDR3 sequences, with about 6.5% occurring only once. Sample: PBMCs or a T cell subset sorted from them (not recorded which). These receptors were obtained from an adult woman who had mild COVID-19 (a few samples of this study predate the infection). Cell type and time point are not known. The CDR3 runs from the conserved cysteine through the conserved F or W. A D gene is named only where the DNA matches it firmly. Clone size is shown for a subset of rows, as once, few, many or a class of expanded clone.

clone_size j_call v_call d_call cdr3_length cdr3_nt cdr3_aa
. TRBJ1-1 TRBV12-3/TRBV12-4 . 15 TGTGCCAGCAGGCCCGCCAGGGGACAGAACACTGAAGCTTTCTTT CASRPARGQNTEAFF
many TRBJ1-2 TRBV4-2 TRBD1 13 TGTGCCACCTCCCCCAGGGGGTCGGAGGGCTACACCTTC CATSPRGSEGYTF
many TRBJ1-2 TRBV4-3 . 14 TGCGCCAGCAGCCAGATGACGGCTAACTATGGCTACACCTTC CASSQMTANYGYTF
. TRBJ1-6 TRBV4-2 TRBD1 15 TGTGCCAGCAGGGGGGACAGGGGGGATAATTCACCCCTCCACTTT CASRGDRGDNSPLHF
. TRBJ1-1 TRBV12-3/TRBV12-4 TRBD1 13 TGTGCCAGCAGTTCGGACAGGCGATTTCAAGCTTTCTTT CASSSDRRFQAFF
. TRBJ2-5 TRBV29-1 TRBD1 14 TGCAGCGTCCGGGACAGGGGGCTCACAGAGACCCAGTACTTC CSVRDRGLTETQYF
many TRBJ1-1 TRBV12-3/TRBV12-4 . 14 TGTGCCAGCAGTTTAGGCCAGGGCGGGACTGAAGCTTTCTTT CASSLGQGGTEAFF
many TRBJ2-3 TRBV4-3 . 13 TGCGCCAGCAGCCAAGAGTCGAGTTCTACGCAGTATTTT CASSQESSSTQYF
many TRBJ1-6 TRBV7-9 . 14 TGTGCCAGCAGCTCCGGGACGGAGCTTTCACCCCTCCACTTT CASSSGTELSPLHF
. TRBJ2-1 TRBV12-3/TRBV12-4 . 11 TGTGCCAGCAGTTTTAATAGGGAGCAGTTCTTC CASSFNREQFF
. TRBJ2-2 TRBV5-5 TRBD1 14 TGTGCCAGCCGAGGGACAGGGGGCTCCGGGGAGCTGTTTTTT CASRGTGGSGELFF
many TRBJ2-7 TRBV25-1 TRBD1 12 TGTGCCAGCAGTGAGTGGGACAGCGAGCAGTACTTC CASSEWDSEQYF
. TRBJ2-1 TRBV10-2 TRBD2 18 TGCGCCAGCAGTGAACGGCTAGCGGGCCAGAGCTCCTACAATGAGCAGTTCTTC CASSERLAGQSSYNEQFF
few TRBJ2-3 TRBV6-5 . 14 TGTGCCAGCTCCTCGGCAGGGTTCACAGATACGCAGTATTTT CASSSAGFTDTQYF
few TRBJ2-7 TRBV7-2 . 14 TGTGCCAGCAGCTGGGGGGGCAAAACCGGCGAGCAGTACTTC CASSWGGKTGEQYF
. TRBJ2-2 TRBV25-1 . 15 TGTGCCAGCAGTGAATCACTCGGCAGAACCGGGGAGCTGTTTTTT CASSESLGRTGELFF
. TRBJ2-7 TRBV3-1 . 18 TGTGCCAGCAGCCAAGCAGGGGCAAATAGAGGCGTATCCTACGAGCAGTACTTC CASSQAGANRGVSYEQYF
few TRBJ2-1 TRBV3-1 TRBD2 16 TGTGCCAGCAGCCAAGAGCGACTAGCGGTCGTCAATGAGCAGTTCTTC CASSQERLAVVNEQFF
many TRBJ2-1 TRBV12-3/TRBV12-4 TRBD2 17 TGTGCCAGCAGTCCCGTCTCAGGTGGCGGGAGTTTGGGTGAGCAGTTCTTC CASSPVSGGGSLGEQFF
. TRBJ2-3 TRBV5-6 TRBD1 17 TGTGCCAGCAGCAAAGGACCCACAGGGGAAAGCACAGATACGCAGTATTTT CASSKGPTGESTDTQYF
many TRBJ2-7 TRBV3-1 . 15 TGTGCCAGCAGCCTTCCGCAGGGCAAGTCCTACGAGCAGTACTTC CASSLPQGKSYEQYF
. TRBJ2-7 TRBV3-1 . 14 TGTGCCAGCAGCCTAAGCTCAGGGACCTACGAGCAGTACTTC CASSLSSGTYEQYF
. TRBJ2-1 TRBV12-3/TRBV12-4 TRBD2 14 TGTGCCAGCAGGGGACTAGCGGGCTACAATGAGCAGTTCTTC CASRGLAGYNEQFF
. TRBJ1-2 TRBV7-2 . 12 TGTGCCAGCAGCTTCCAGGGCCATGGCTACACCTTC CASSFQGHGYTF
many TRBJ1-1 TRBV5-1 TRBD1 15 TGCGCCAGCAGCTTCGGGACAGGGGGTACCACTGAAGCTTTCTTT CASSFGTGGTTEAFF
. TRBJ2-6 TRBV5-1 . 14 TGCGCCACTGGGTCGGGGCCCGGGGCCAACGTCCTGACTTTC CATGSGPGANVLTF
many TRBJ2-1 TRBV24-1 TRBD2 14 TGTGCCACCAGGGCGGGAGGGTCCTACAATGAGCAGTTCTTC CATRAGGSYNEQFF
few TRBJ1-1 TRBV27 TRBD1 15 TGTGCCAGCAGTTTATCCGGGACAGGGAACACTGAAGCTTTCTTT CASSLSGTGNTEAFF
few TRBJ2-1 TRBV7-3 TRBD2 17 TGTGCCAGCAGCCTGACTAGCGGGGGTGATTCCTACAATGAGCAGTTCTTC CASSLTSGGDSYNEQFF
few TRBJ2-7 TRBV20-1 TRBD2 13 TGCAGTGCTAGAAAAGCGGGATCCTACGAGCAGTACTTC CSARKAGSYEQYF
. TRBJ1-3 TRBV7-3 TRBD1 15 TGTGCCAGCAGCTTACCTACAGGGGCTGGAAACACCATATATTTT CASSLPTGAGNTIYF
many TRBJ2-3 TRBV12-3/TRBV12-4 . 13 TGTGCCAGCAGTTGGTCCACGGGGAATACGCAGTATTTT CASSWSTGNTQYF
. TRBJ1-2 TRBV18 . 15 TGTGCCAGCTCACCACAACGGCAGGGTGAGAATGGCTACACCTTC CASSPQRQGENGYTF
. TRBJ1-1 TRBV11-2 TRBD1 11 TGTGCCAGCAGCCTCGCAGGGGGAGCTTTCTTT CASSLAGGAFF
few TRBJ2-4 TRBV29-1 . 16 TGCAGCGTTGAAAGCAGGGGCCTTCTAGCCAAAAACATTCAGTACTTC CSVESRGLLAKNIQYF
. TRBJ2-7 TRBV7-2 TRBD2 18 TGTGCCAGCAGCCCCCAGGGGTCGACTAGCGGGTTTACCTACGAGCAGTACTTC CASSPQGSTSGFTYEQYF
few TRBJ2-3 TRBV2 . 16 TGTGCCAGCAGTGAAGGGACAGCTAGTAGCACAGATACGCAGTATTTT CASSEGTASSTDTQYF
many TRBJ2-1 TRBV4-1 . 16 TGCGCCAGCAGCCAAGATGGGCCCCGTATTTCCAATGAGCAGTTCTTC CASSQDGPRISNEQFF
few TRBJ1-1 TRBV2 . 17 TGTGCCAGCCAAAAGACGGTCCACGTGGGTGTCGGCACTGAAGCTTTCTTT CASQKTVHVGVGTEAFF
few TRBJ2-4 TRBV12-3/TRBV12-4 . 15 TGTGCCAGCAGCCTACGGGGTTTAGCCAAAAACATTCAGTACTTC CASSLRGLAKNIQYF